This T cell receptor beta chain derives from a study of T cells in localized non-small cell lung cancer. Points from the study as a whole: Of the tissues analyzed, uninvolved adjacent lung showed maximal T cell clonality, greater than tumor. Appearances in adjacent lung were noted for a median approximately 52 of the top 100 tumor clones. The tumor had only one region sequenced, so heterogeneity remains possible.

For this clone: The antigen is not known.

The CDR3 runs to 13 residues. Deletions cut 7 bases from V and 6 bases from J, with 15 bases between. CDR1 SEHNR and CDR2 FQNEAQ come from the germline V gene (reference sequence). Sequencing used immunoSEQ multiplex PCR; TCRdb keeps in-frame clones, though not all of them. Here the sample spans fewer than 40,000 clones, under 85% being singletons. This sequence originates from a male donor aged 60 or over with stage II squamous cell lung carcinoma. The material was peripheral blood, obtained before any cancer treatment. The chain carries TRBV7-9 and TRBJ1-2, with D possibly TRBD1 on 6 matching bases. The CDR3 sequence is CASTLQGGHGYTF. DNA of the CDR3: TGTGCCAGCACCCTACAGGGAGGTCATGGCTACACCTTC.